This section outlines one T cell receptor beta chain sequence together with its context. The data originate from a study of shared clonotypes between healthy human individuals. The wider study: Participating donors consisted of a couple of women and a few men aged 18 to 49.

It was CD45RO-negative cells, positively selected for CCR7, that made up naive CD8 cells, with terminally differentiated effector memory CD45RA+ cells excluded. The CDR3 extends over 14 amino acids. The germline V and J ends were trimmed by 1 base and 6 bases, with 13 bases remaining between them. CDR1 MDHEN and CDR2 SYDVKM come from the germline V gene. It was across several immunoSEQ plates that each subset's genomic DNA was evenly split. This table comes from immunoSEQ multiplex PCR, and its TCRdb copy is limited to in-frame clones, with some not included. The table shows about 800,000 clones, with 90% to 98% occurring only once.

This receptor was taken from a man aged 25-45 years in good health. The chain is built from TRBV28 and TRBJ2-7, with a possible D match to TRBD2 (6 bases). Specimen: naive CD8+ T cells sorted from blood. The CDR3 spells CASSLLGGDGEQYF. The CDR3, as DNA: TGTGCCAGCAGTTTATTGGGAGGAGATGGCGAGCAGTACTTC.